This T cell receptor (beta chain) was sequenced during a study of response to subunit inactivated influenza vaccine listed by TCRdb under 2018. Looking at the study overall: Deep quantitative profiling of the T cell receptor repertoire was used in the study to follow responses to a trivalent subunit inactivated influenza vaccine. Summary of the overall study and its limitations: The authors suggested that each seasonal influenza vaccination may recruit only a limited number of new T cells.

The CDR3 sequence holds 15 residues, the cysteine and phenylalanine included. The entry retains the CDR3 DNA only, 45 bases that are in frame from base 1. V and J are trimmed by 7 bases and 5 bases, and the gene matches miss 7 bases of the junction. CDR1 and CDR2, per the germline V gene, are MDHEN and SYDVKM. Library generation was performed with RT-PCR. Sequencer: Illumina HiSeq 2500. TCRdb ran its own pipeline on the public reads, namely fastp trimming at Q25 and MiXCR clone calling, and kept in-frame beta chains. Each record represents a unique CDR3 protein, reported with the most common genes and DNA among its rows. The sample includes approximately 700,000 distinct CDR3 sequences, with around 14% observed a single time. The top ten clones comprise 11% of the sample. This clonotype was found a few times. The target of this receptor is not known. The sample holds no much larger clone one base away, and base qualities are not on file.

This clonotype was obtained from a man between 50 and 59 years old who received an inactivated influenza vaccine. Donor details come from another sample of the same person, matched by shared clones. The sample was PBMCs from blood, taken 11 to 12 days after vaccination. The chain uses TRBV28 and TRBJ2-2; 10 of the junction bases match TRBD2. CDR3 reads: CASTTSGLFTGELFF. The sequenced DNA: TGTGCCAGCACGACTAGCGGGCTCTTTACCGGGGAGCTGTTTTTT. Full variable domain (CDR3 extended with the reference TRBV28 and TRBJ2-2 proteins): DVKVTQSSRYLVKRTGEKVFLECVQDMDHENMFWYRQDPGLGLRLIYFSYDVKMKEKGDIPEGYSVSREKKERFSLILESASTNQTSMYLCASTTSGLFTGELFFGEGSRLTVL.